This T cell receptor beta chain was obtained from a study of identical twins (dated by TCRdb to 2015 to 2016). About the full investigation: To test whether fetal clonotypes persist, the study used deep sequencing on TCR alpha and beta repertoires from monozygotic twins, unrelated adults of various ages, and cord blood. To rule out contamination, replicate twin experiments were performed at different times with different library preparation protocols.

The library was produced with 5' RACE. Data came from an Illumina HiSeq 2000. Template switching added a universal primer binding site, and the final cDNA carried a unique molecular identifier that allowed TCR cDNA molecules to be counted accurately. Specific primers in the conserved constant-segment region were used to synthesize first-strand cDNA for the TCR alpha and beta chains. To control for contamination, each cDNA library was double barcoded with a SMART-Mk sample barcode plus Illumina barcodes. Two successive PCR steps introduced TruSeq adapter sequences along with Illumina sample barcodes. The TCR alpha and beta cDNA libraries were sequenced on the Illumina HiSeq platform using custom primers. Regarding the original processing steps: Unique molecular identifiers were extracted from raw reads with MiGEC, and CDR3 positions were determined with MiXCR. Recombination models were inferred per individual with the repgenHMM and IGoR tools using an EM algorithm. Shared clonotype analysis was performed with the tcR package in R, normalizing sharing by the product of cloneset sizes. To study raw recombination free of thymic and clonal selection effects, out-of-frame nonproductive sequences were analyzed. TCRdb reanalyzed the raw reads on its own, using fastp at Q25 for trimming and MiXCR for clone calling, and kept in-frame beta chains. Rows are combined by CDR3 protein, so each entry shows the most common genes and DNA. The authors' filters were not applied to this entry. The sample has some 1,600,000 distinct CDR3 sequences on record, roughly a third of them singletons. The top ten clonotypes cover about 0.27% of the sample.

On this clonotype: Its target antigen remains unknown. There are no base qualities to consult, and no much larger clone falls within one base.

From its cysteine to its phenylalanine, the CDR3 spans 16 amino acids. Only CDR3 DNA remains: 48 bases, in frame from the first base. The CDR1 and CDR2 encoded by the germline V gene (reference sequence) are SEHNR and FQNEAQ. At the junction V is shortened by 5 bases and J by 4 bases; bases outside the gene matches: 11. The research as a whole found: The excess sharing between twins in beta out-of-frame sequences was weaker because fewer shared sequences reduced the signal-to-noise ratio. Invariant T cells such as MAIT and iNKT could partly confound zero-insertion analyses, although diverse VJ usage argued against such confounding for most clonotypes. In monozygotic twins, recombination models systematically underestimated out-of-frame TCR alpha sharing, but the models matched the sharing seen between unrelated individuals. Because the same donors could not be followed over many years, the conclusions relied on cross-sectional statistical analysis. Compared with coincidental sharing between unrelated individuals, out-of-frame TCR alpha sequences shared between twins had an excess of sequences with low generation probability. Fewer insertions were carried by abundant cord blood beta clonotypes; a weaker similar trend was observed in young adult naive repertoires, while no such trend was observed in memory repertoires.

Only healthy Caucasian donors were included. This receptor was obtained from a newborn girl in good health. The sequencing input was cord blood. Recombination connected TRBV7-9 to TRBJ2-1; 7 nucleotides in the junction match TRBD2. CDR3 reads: CASSGRAVSPYNEQFF. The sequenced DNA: TGTGCCAGCAGCGGGAGGGCCGTTTCACCTTACAATGAGCAGTTCTTC. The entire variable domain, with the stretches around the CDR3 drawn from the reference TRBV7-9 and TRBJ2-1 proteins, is DTGVSQNPRHKITKRGQNVTFRCDPISEHNRLYWYRQTLGQGPEFLTYFQNEAQLEKSRLLSDRFSAERPKGSFSTLEIQRTEQGDSAMYLCASSGRAVSPYNEQFFGPGTRLTVL.